This T cell receptor beta chain emerged from a study of blood T cells in healthy people across ages. Study-wide findings and caveats: More naive CD4+ cells and higher diversity marked long-lived donors relative to aged donors.

Together with a sample-barcoded 5' primer, a J-beta primer mix was included in a second PCR lasting about 7 to 11 cycles. One entry per CDR3 protein results from TCRdb running MiXCR on the 5' RACE reads. The sample comprises 380,000 or so distinct CDR3 sequences, 45% to 65% of which are singletons, and 45% to 55% rests with the top ten. V lost 10 bases, J lost 9 bases, and 22 bases lay in between. There are 14 residues in the CDR3. The germline V gene encodes CDR1 LGHDT and CDR2 YNNKEL (reference sequence). About this clonotype itself: As yet, its antigen is unknown.

Source material: blood. This clonotype originated in a man aged 55 to 70 in good health. The chain is built from TRBV3-1 and TRBJ2-1; TRBD2 might be the D (6 bases). CDR3 nucleotides: TGTGCCACAAGCCCGACCAGACTAGTACGTGAGCAGTTCTTC. It is translated as CATSPTRLVREQFF.